These 6 T cell receptor beta chains were all obtained from the same sample, sequenced in a study of spatial heterogeneity in lung cancer. Study conclusions and caveats: The study found that expanded intratumoral alpha and beta TCR counts tracked tumor mutation counts.

Time point here: sample taken at primary tumor resection. The antigens these receptors bind are not known. TCRdb itself ran the 5' RACE reads through MiXCR, one entry per CDR3 protein. The sample lists over 25,000 distinct CDR3 sequences, approximately 6.9% occurring once. Specimen: lung tumor tissue, collected at surgery. The receptors were sampled from a male donor with early-stage non-small cell lung cancer.

This clonotype came up a few times. The chain uses TRBV12-3 or TRBV12-4 and TRBJ2-1; 12 bases are a match to TRBD2. Trimming removed 6 bases from V and 4 bases from J; junction bases left unmatched: 4. There are 15 residues in the CDR3. The chain's CDR3 is CASRPLAGGYNEQFF. CDR3 bases: TGTGCCAGCAGGCCCCTAGCGGGGGGGTACAATGAGCAGTTCTTC.

A note on this clonotype: Being one base from a much bigger clone, this may be a read error. Lacking the conserved final phenylalanine or tryptophan, this CDR3 likely reflects a read error. The chain has TRBV7-2 and TRBJ1-2; TRBD1 aligns across 7 bases. Germline CDR1 SGHTA, CDR2 FQGNSA. Germline trimming cut 5 bases from V and 2 bases from J; bases unmatched to any gene: 5. The CDR3 spans 14 residues. The CDR3 reads CASSPGTVNYGYTY. CDR3 sequence (DNA): TGTGCCAGCAGCCCAGGGACAGTGAACTATGGCTACACCTAC.

This clonotype was counted at least ten times. This chain links TRBV28 with TRBJ2-7; TRBD1 aligns across 7 bases. Germline lookup yields CDR1 MDHEN and CDR2 SYDVKM. The CDR3 covers 15 residues. V trimming: 5 bases; J trimming: 2 bases; junction bases outside the gene matches: 9. CDR3 sequence reads: CASSRGQTQAYEQYF. The CDR3 coding sequence is TGTGCCAGCAGTCGGGGACAGACCCAGGCCTACGAGCAGTACTTC.

Ten or more counts support this clonotype. The CDR3 DNA reads as TGTGCCAGCAGCCCCCGGGACTACAATGAGCAGTTCTTC. Translated, it gives CASSPRDYNEQFF. The chain joins TRBV14 to TRBJ2-1; tentatively, D is TRBD2 (5 bases). Per the germline V gene, CDR1 is SGHDN and CDR2 is FVKESK. V dropped 4 bases and J dropped 3 bases, with 7 bases sitting between them. CDR3 length equals 13 residues. Filled out from reference TRBV14 and TRBJ2-1, the complete variable domain reads EAGVTQFPSHSVIEKGQTVTLRCDPISGHDNLYWYRRVMGKEIKFLLHFVKESKQDESGMPNNRFLAERTGGTYSTLKVQPAELEDSGVYFCASSPRDYNEQFFGPGTRLTVL.

This sequence joins TRBV20-1 and TRBJ1-5; tentatively, D is TRBD1 (6 bases). Germline CDR1 is DFQATT and CDR2 is SNEGSKA (reference sequence). Deletions cut 1 base from V and 9 bases from J, with 13 bases between. The CDR3 spans 13 residues. Here the CDR3 reads CSARGRDTGPQHF. The DNA for the CDR3 is TGCAGTGCTAGAGGACGGGACACAGGGCCCCAGCATTTT.

This clonotype was detected only a few times. As DNA, the CDR3 is TGTGCCAGCAGCGTAGCGGCGGCATTCTTGGAGACCCAGTACTTC. Its translation is CASSVAAAFLETQYF. The V and J genes are TRBV9 and TRBJ2-5; no reliable D call. The V and J ends lost 0 bases and 5 bases respectively, with 14 bases between them. In germline, CDR1 is SGDLS, CDR2 YYNGEE. This CDR3 is built from 15 residues.